The 17 T cell receptor beta chains given below trace back to one sample, sequenced in a study of identical twins. TCRdb passed the 5' RACE reads through MiXCR, listing each CDR3 protein once. This table holds hundreds of thousands of distinct CDR3 sequences, approximately 7% found once. The sample also formed part of further work on yellow fever vaccine responses in identical twins.

The sequenced sample was memory (CD45RO+) T cells sorted from blood. These receptors all stem from a woman aged 18-35 years in good health.

This clonotype was counted many times. The chain links TRBV6-1 to TRBJ2-3; the D gene is possibly TRBD2 (6 bases). CDR1 is MNHNS and CDR2 is SASEGT in the germline V gene. The CDR3 spans 14 residues. Deletions cut 6 bases from V and 3 bases from J, with 13 bases between. CDR3 in amino acids: CASRNAGTTDTQYF. The CDR3 DNA reads as TGTGCCAGCAGAAATGCCGGGACTACAGATACGCAGTATTTT.

This clonotype was seen a few times. The CDR3 region has the DNA TGTGCCATCAGTGAGTCGCACAGAAACTATGGCTACACCTTC. Protein sequence: CAISESHRNYGYTF. V is TRBV10-3 and J is TRBJ1-2; D uncertain. The V gene's germline CDR1 is ENHRY and CDR2 SYGVKD. The CDR3 length is 14 residues. V lost 0 bases and J 2 bases, leaving 7 bases between the germline ends.

This clonotype was detected only a few times. The chain is built from TRBV10-3 and TRBJ2-1; TRBD2 matches 8 bases. The CDR3 contains 16 residues. Trimming took 4 bases from V and 2 from J; bases not matched to a gene: 7. Germline V gives CDR1 ENHRY, CDR2 SYGVKD. CDR3 protein: CAISVGGGLTYNEQFF. The CDR3, as DNA: TGTGCCATCAGTGTCGGCGGGGGGCTGACCTACAATGAGCAGTTCTTC.

Ten or more counts support this clonotype. This chain links TRBV7-7 with TRBJ2-1, with TRBD2 identical over 13 bases. This CDR3 is built from 19 residues. CDR1 is SSHAT and CDR2 is FNYEAQ in the germline V gene (reference sequence). With 5 bases clipped from V and 0 bases from J, the junction kept 10 bases outside the gene matches. The CDR3 loop is CASSPRTSGGSSSYNEQFF. For the CDR3, the DNA is TGTGCCAGCAGCCCTAGGACTAGCGGGGGATCGAGCTCCTACAATGAGCAGTTCTTC.

The CDR3: CASSDGGGTQNTEAFF. In DNA form, the CDR3 reads TGTGCCAGCAGTGATGGGGGAGGAACACAGAACACTGAAGCTTTCTTT. The genes are TRBV6-1 and TRBJ1-1; TRBD1 is a possible D gene (5 bases). CDR1 and CDR2 (germline): MNHNS, SASEGT. V dropped 3 bases and J dropped 1 base, with 15 bases sitting between them. This CDR3 region has 16 residues.

This chain connects TRBV18 to TRBJ2-5, with D perhaps TRBD1 or TRBD2 (5 bases each). The V end lost 5 bases, the J end lost 4 bases, and 11 bases lay between the germline ends. The CDR3 consists of 13 residues. CDR1 KGHSH and CDR2 LQKENI come from the germline V gene. CDR3 coding DNA: TGTGCCAGCTCATTCCTGAGGGGAGAGACCCAGTACTTC. Residues: CASSFLRGETQYF.

In its sample, this clonotype was seen a few times. The chain couples TRBV20-1 to TRBJ2-5, with a weak D call TRBD1 (5 bases). V was clipped by 4 bases and J by 5 bases, with 8 bases between them. Germline values: CDR1 DFQATT, CDR2 SNEGSKA (reference sequence). The CDR3 has 11 amino acids. In DNA form, the CDR3 reads TGCAGTGCTACAGGGTTGGAGACCCAGTACTTC. It codes for CSATGLETQYF.

This clonotype was seen more than once but under ten times. V gene TRBV20-1 combines with J gene TRBJ2-1; D perhaps matches TRBD1 (5 bases). V was pared by 6 bases and J by 7 bases, with 13 bases between. Germline V gene lookup returns CDR1 DFQATT and CDR2 SNEGSKA (reference sequence). CDR3 length equals 12 residues. The CDR3 reads CSATDAGNEQFF. CDR3 nucleotides: TGCAGTGCGACAGACGCAGGGAATGAGCAGTTCTTC.

This chain joins TRBV5-6 and TRBJ2-5; 7 bases agree with TRBD1. The trim removed 4 bases at V and 4 bases at J, leaving 13 bases unmatched. In germline, CDR1 is SGHDT, CDR2 YYEEEE. This CDR3 has 16 amino acids. Here the CDR3 DNA reads TGTGCCAGCAGCCTATGGACAGGTGGCTTCGGAGAGACCCAGTACTTC. Protein product: CASSLWTGGFGETQYF.

The chain carries TRBV5-1 and TRBJ2-3; D uncertain. Trimming pared 2 bases from V and 4 bases from J, leaving 8 bases between. The CDR3 is made up of 13 amino acids. From germline, CDR1 is SGHRS and CDR2 YFSETQ. CDR3 nucleotides: TGCGCCAGCAGCTTTGGCCTATCAGATACGCAGTATTTT. This codes for CASSFGLSDTQYF.

This clonotype was counted many times. The chain employs TRBV6-2 or TRBV6-3 and TRBJ2-1; D uncertain. V shed 6 bases and J shed 0 bases, with 21 bases lying between them. The germline gives CDR1 MNHEY, CDR2 SVGEGT. The length of the CDR3 is 18 residues. Here the CDR3 DNA reads TGTGCCAGCAGAGGCCAGGATGGTTACTCAAGCTCCTACAATGAGCAGTTCTTC. Translating gives CASRGQDGYSSSYNEQFF.

The chain has TRBV3-1 and TRBJ1-2; 7 positions match TRBD1. In germline, CDR1 is LGHDT, CDR2 YNNKEL (reference sequence). The length of the CDR3 is 12 residues. After removal of 1 base from V and 13 bases from J, the junction contained 6 bases not matched to a gene. This CDR3 is CASSQVEGAITF. In DNA, the CDR3 is TGTGCCAGCAGCCAAGTTGAGGGGGCTATCACCTTC.

The chain combines TRBV2 with TRBJ2-1, with D possibly TRBD2 on 6 matching bases. Germline V gene lookup returns CDR1 SNHLY and CDR2 FYNNEI. The CDR3 has 15 residues. V shed 6 bases and J shed 4 bases, with 16 bases lying between them. The CDR3 loop is CASSQRRDRYNEQFF. CDR3 coding DNA: TGTGCCAGCAGCCAGAGGCGGGATAGGTACAATGAGCAGTTCTTC.

This clonotype occurred a few times. V usage is TRBV28 and J usage is TRBJ1-2; 7 nucleotides align to TRBD1. After removal of 5 bases from V and 2 bases from J, the junction contained 8 bases not matched to a gene. The CDR3 contains 15 residues. Germline assignment: CDR1 MDHEN and CDR2 SYDVKM. The CDR3 sequence: CASSEMPTGNYGYTF. The CDR3 DNA reads TGTGCCAGCAGTGAAATGCCGACAGGGAACTATGGCTACACCTTC.

The sample holds a few counts of this clonotype. The CDR3 region has the DNA TGTGCCAGCAGCTTATGGCAGACTGCCTACAATGAGCAGTTCTTC. Translated: CASSLWQTAYNEQFF. V usage is TRBV11-2 and J usage is TRBJ2-1; D is unclear. Trimming removed 2 bases from V and 2 bases from J, with 10 bases in between. This CDR3 spans 15 amino acids. From germline, CDR1 is SGHAT and CDR2 FQNNGV. The whole variable domain, filled in from reference TRBV11-2 and TRBJ2-1, reads EAGVAQSPRYKIIEKRQSVAFWCNPISGHATLYWYQQILGQGPKLLIQFQNNGVVDDSQLPKDRFSAERLKGVDSTLKIQPAKLEDSAVYLCASSLWQTAYNEQFFGPGTRLTVL.

This clonotype was seen more than once but under ten times. The genes are TRBV6-2 or TRBV6-3 and TRBJ2-7; D is ambiguous. Trimming took off 6 bases at V and 7 bases at J, with 19 bases between the two ends. CDR3 length: 14 residues. Germline lookup yields CDR1 MNHEY and CDR2 SVGEGT. The CDR3 region has the DNA TGTGCCAGCAGGCTCTCCGTAAGGGTTGGGGAGCAGTACGTC. Its protein product is CASRLSVRVGEQYV.

The chain couples TRBV12-5 to TRBJ1-1; no clear D. In germline, CDR1 is LGHNT, CDR2 FRNRAP. CDR3 length: 14 residues. V was cut by 7 bases and J by 4 bases, with 16 bases left in between. The CDR3 DNA reads as TGTGCTAGTGTCCCTCCCAACTGGGGCACTGAAGCTTTCTTT. This gives the protein CASVPPNWGTEAFF.